The 24 T cell receptor beta chains below come from one sample, sequenced in a study of T cell responses to AZD1222 COVID-19 vaccine. Repertoires were generated with immunoSEQ multiplex PCR, while TCRdb's copy carries only in-frame clones and drops some. Among around 120,000 clones listed, roughly 90% were seen once. Sequencing used peripheral blood, obtained on day 0 of AZD1222 vaccination. These receptors were taken from an adult in good health.

This chain uses TRBV27 with TRBJ1-2; D is unresolved. CDR1 is MNHEY, CDR2 SMNVEV, per germline (reference sequence). Trimming shortened V by 5 bases and J by 7 bases, and 14 bases separated the two germline ends. The CDR3 consists of 13 residues. CDR3 sequence reads: CASSPRSLGGYTF. CDR3 DNA sequence: TGTGCCAGCAGTCCAAGGTCCCTCGGTGGCTACACCTTC.

The V gene is TRBV7-2, the J gene TRBJ2-3; D might be TRBD1 or TRBD2, each matching 5 bases. V lost 7 bases, J lost 0 bases, and 17 bases lay in between. The CDR3 runs to 16 residues. Germline V gene data show CDR1 as SGHTA and CDR2 as FQGNSA. CDR3 sequence reads: CASKPPGTTSTDTQYF. For the CDR3, the DNA is TGTGCCAGCAAACCACCCGGGACGACTAGCACAGATACGCAGTATTTT.

The rearrangement joins TRBV27 to TRBJ2-7, with 10 bases matching TRBD1. V shed 5 bases and J 6 bases; nucleotides not matched to a gene: 4. Germline-derived CDR1 and CDR2 are MNHEY and SMNVEV (reference sequence). The CDR3 totals 13 residues. In nucleotides, the CDR3 is TGTGCCAGCAGTCTAGGACAGGGGGTCGAGCAGTACTTC. Translating it yields CASSLGQGVEQYF.

The chain recombines TRBV6-5 with TRBJ1-4; 8 bases are shared with TRBD1. CDR1 and CDR2 (germline): MNHEY, SVGAGI. V trimming: 4 bases; J trimming: 5 bases; junction bases outside the gene matches: 6. The CDR3 is 15 residues long. CDR3 DNA: TGTGCCAGCAGTTCAAGGGACAGGTTAAATGAAAAACTGTTTTTT. Its protein is CASSSRDRLNEKLFF.

This chain uses TRBV5-1 with TRBJ2-5; 10 bases fit TRBD2. Trimming took 4 bases from V and 5 from J; bases not matched to a gene: 11. Germline V lookup: CDR1 SGHRS, CDR2 YFSETQ. The CDR3 spans 16 residues. As DNA, the CDR3 is TGCGCCAGCAGCCCGCCCAGAGCGGGGGGGCATGAGACCCAGTACTTC. Translating gives CASSPPRAGGHETQYF.

The chain uses TRBV4-1 and TRBJ2-1, with D perhaps matching TRBD2 (6 bases). The V and J ends lost 1 base and 10 bases respectively, with 14 bases between them. The germline V gene has CDR1 MGHRA and CDR2 YSYEKL. The CDR3 sequence is 14 residues long. CDR3 sequence (DNA): TGCGCCAGCAGCCAAGGGAGGGACCGGGCCGAGCAGTTCTTC. Amino acids: CASSQGRDRAEQFF.

The CDR3 spells CASSPQREGNEQFF. DNA of the CDR3: TGTGCCAGCAGCCCTCAGCGGGAGGGGAATGAGCAGTTCTTC. V and J are TRBV11-2 and TRBJ2-1; the match to TRBD2 covers 10 bases. Germline CDR1 reads SGHAT; CDR2 reads FQNNGV. The CDR3 sequence is 14 residues long. The J segment lost 7 bases and the V segment lost 5 bases, leaving 5 bases of the junction unmatched.

V and J are TRBV2 and TRBJ2-3; D is uncertain. Between the trimmed V and J ends, which lost 4 bases and 2 bases, there was a span of 7 bases. This CDR3 region has 13 residues. Germline V CDR1 and CDR2: SNHLY, FYNNEI. The CDR3 reads CASSGGYTDTQYF. CDR3 nucleotide sequence: TGTGCCAGCAGTGGCGGCTACACAGATACGCAGTATTTT.

The rearrangement joins TRBV10-1 to TRBJ2-5; D not resolved. Germline CDR1 reads WNHNN; CDR2 reads SYGVQD (reference sequence). CDR3 length equals 16 residues. V gave up 4 bases and J gave up 0 bases, with 15 bases separating them. The CDR3 spells CASSGATIFYQETQYF. In DNA, the CDR3 is TGCGCCAGCAGTGGGGCCACCATCTTTTACCAAGAGACCCAGTACTTC.

The CDR3 loop is CASSLDRNSPLHF. CDR3 bases: TGCGCCAGCAGCTTGGACAGGAATTCACCCCTCCACTTT. The rearrangement uses TRBV5-1 and TRBJ1-6; perhaps TRBD1 as D (5 bases). The CDR3 is 13 residues long. The germline V gene encodes CDR1 SGHRS and CDR2 YFSETQ. Trimming stripped 0 bases from V and 7 bases from J, with 5 bases between.

The chain is built from TRBV5-1 and TRBJ1-4; D uncertain. This CDR3 is built from 14 residues. The V end was cut by 3 bases, the J end by 8 bases, with 14 bases between. The germline V gene encodes CDR1 SGHRS and CDR2 YFSETQ. The CDR3 DNA reads TGCGCCAGCAGCTCCTCGGCTCGACCCGAAAAACTGTTTTTT. The encoded protein is CASSSSARPEKLFF.

This chain joins TRBV19 and TRBJ1-1; D gene uncertain. The germline gives CDR1 LNHDA, CDR2 SQIVND (reference sequence). The length of the CDR3 is 13 residues. Trimming took 7 bases from V and 1 from J, leaving 10 bases between them. The chain's CDR3 is CASTSYRNTEAFF. Here the CDR3 DNA reads TGTGCCAGTACTTCGTATAGGAACACTGAAGCTTTCTTT.

This clone was picked up one time. The chain recombines TRBV3-1 (or the pseudogene TRBV3-2) with TRBJ1-5; D remains unclear. Trimming removed 1 base at V and 0 bases at J, with 4 bases between. There are 14 residues in the CDR3. Germline V gene sequence: CDR1 LGHDT, CDR2 YNNKEL (reference sequence). The CDR3 region has the DNA TGTGCCAGCAGCCAAGTTGGTAGCAATCAGCCCCAGCATTTT. Translation gives CASSQVGSNQPQHF.

This chain connects TRBV30 to TRBJ1-5, with a possible D match to TRBD1 (5 bases). CDR1 and CDR2 (germline): GTSNPN, SVGIG (reference sequence). V lost 2 bases and J 7 bases, leaving 12 bases between the germline ends. This CDR3 spans 13 amino acids. For the CDR3, the DNA is TGTGCCTGGAGTTCGAGGGACGGACAGCCCCAGCATTTT. Translated: CAWSSRDGQPQHF.

V gene TRBV19 combines with J gene TRBJ2-5, with D possibly being TRBD2 (7 bases). Germline CDR1 LNHDA, CDR2 SQIVND (reference sequence). With 5 bases removed from V and 5 bases from J, the gap between germline ends came to 15 bases. The CDR3 runs 14 residues. The CDR3 bases are TGTGCCAGTAGTGGCGACGGGGGGCAGGAGACCCAGTACTTC. Protein: CASSGDGGQETQYF.

The V call is TRBV24-1, the J call TRBJ2-2; unclear D gene. The CDR3 is 12 amino acids. Trimming took off 6 bases at V and 5 bases at J, with 6 bases between the two ends. Germline V gene sequence: CDR1 KGHDR, CDR2 SFDVKD. This CDR3 reads CATSSVTGELFF. The CDR3 DNA sequence: TGTGCCACCAGTTCGGTAACCGGGGAGCTGTTTTTT.

The chain is built from TRBV9 and TRBJ1-3; D not certain. The CDR3 runs 14 residues. The germline V gene encodes CDR1 SGDLS and CDR2 YYNGEE. The V and J ends lost 1 base and 0 bases respectively, with 5 bases between them. CDR3: CASSVTHSGNTIYF. The CDR3 DNA follows: TGTGCCAGCAGCGTAACCCACTCTGGAAACACCATATATTTT. The full variable domain, with the rest looked up from reference TRBV9 and TRBJ1-3, is DSGVTQTPKHLITATGQRVTLRCSPRSGDLSVYWYQQSLDQGLQFLIQYYNGEERAKGNILERFSAQQFPDLHSELNLSSLELGDSALYFCASSVTHSGNTIYFGEGSWLTVV.

This clone was seen once. The chain links TRBV3-1 (or the pseudogene TRBV3-2) to TRBJ2-7, with 8 bases that match TRBD2. With V trimmed by 3 bases and J by 1 base, 2 bases remained unmatched. This CDR3 is built from 14 residues. Germline assignment: CDR1 LGHDT and CDR2 YNNKEL (reference sequence). This CDR3 reads CASSHSGGSYEQYF. The CDR3 DNA sequence: TGTGCCAGCAGCCACAGCGGGGGTTCCTACGAGCAGTACTTC.

V is TRBV28 and J is TRBJ2-2; perhaps TRBD1 as D (6 bases). V dropped 3 bases and J dropped 7 bases, with 21 bases sitting between them. The CDR3 extends over 17 amino acids. Germline CDR1 is MDHEN and CDR2 is SYDVKM. The CDR3 loop reads CASSLVGAHNSGGELFF. CDR3 in DNA: TGTGCCAGCAGTTTGGTGGGGGCCCACAATAGTGGCGGGGAGCTGTTTTTT.

This CDR3 reads CASSLIGTSGGETQYF. For the CDR3, the DNA is TGTGCCAGCAGCTTGATCGGGACTAGCGGTGGGGAGACCCAGTACTTC. The chain links TRBV7-7 to TRBJ2-5; 11 bases line up with TRBD2. Unmatched junction bases numbered 8, after V lost 3 bases and J lost 5 bases. The CDR3 covers 16 residues. Looked up from germline, CDR1 is SSHAT and CDR2 is FNYEAQ (reference sequence).

The rearrangement joins TRBV27 to TRBJ1-1; weak D call: TRBD1 (5 bases). V gave up 3 bases and J gave up 4 bases, with 15 bases separating them. CDR3 length: 15 residues. Germline lookup yields CDR1 MNHEY and CDR2 SMNVEV (reference sequence). CDR3 residues: CASSFQGVGVTEAFF. The CDR3 DNA reads TGTGCCAGCAGTTTTCAGGGTGTGGGCGTCACTGAAGCTTTCTTT.

This chain joins TRBV7-9 and TRBJ2-5, with D possibly matching TRBD2 (7 bases). V lost 5 bases and J 2 bases, leaving 18 bases between the germline ends. The length of the CDR3 is 16 residues. The germline gives CDR1 SEHNR, CDR2 FQNEAQ (reference sequence). For the CDR3, the DNA is TGTGCCAGCAGCGCCCCAGGGAGGGGGGGACAAGAGACCCAGTACTTC. Its translation: CASSAPGRGGQETQYF.

This chain joins TRBV6-5 and TRBJ2-7; no clear D gene. The germline V gene has CDR1 MNHEY and CDR2 SVGAGI. The CDR3 runs 14 residues. V shed 0 bases and J shed 2 bases, with 8 bases lying between them. The CDR3: CASSYSPGPYEQYF. Written as DNA, the CDR3 is TGTGCCAGCAGTTACTCTCCGGGCCCCTACGAGCAGTACTTC.

The chain has TRBV5-1 and TRBJ2-1; D may be TRBD1 or TRBD2 (5 bases each). V was clipped by 3 bases and J by 3 bases, with 13 bases between them. The CDR3 length is 15 residues. Germline V CDR1 and CDR2: SGHRS, YFSETQ. Written as DNA, the CDR3 is TGCGCCAGCAGCTCCCCCGGGACGGGCTACAATGAGCAGTTCTTC. Protein sequence: CASSSPGTGYNEQFF.